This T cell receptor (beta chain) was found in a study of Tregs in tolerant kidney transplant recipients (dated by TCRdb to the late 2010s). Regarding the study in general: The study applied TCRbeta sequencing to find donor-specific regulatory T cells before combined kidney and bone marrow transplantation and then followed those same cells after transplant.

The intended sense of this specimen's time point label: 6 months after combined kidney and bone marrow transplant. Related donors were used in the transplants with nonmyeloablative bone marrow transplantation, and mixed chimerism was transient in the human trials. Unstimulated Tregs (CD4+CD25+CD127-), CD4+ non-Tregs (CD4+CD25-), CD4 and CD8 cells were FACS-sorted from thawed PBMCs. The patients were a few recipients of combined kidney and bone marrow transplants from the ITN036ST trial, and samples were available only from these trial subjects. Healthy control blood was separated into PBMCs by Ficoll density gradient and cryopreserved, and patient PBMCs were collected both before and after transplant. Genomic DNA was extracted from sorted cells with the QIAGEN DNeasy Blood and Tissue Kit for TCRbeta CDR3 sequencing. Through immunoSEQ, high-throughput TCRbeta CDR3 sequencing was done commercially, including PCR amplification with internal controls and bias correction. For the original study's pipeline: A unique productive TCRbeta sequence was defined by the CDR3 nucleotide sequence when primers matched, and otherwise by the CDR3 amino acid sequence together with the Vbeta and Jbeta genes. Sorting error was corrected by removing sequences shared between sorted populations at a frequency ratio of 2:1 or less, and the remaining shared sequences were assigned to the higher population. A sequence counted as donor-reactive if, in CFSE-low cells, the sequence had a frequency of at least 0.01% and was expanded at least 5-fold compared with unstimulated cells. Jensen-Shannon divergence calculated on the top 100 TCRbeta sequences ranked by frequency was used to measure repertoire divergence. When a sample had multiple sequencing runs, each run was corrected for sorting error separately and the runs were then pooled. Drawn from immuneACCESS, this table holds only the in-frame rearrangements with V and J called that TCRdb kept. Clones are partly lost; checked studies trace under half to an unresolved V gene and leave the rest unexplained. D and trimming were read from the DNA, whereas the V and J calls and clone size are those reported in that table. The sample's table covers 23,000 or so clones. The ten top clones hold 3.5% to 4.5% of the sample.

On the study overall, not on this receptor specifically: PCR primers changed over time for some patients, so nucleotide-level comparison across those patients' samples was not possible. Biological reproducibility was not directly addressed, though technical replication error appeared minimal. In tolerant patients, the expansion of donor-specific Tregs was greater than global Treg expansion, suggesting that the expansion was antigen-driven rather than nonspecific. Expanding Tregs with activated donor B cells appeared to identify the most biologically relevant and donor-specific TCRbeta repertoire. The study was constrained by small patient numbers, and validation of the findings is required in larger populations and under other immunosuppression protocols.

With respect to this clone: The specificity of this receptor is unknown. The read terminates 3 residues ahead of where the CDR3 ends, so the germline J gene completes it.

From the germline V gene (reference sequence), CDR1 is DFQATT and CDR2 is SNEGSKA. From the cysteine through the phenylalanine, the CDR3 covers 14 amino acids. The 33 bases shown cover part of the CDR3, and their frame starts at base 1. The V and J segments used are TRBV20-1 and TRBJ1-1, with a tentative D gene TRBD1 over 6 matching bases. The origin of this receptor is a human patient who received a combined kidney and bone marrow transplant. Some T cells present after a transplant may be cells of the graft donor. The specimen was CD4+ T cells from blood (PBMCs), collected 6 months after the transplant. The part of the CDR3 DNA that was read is TGCAGCCCCCTGACCCGGCAGGGGAAGCCTGAA. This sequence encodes CSPLTRQGKPE. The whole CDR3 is CSPLTRQGKPEAFF.